One TCR beta chain is described in this entry. The antigen remains unidentified. This sample is drawn from a study of CD8+ T cells in alopecia areata. Trimming shortened V by 8 bases and J by 2 bases, and 10 bases separated the two germline ends. This CDR3 comprises 14 residues. CDR1 and CDR2 (germline): MGHRA, YSYEKL. Specified treatment: oral pan-JAK inhibitor, 5-10 mg twice daily. Punch biopsies of lesional scalp, plus peripheral blood, were taken from alopecia areata patients. Extracted RNA was reverse transcribed into cDNA, the sequencing template. The protocol was immunoSEQ multiplex PCR, while the TCRdb copy is restricted to in-frame clones and leaves out a portion. Among 150,000 to 200,000 clones listed, approximately 51% were seen once. Broader study findings: A great number of expanded lesional clones endured in scalp and blood during tofacitinib.

This clonotype was sampled from a human donor with alopecia areata. The V gene is TRBV4-1, the J gene TRBJ2-6, with a possible D match to TRBD1 (6 bases). The source material was CD8+ T cells sorted from blood, sampled between weeks 51 and 52, from a patient treated with tofacitinib. This chain's CDR3 is CASAQGPGANVLTF. The DNA of the CDR3 is TGCGCCAGCGCCCAGGGGCCTGGGGCCAACGTCCTGACTTTC.